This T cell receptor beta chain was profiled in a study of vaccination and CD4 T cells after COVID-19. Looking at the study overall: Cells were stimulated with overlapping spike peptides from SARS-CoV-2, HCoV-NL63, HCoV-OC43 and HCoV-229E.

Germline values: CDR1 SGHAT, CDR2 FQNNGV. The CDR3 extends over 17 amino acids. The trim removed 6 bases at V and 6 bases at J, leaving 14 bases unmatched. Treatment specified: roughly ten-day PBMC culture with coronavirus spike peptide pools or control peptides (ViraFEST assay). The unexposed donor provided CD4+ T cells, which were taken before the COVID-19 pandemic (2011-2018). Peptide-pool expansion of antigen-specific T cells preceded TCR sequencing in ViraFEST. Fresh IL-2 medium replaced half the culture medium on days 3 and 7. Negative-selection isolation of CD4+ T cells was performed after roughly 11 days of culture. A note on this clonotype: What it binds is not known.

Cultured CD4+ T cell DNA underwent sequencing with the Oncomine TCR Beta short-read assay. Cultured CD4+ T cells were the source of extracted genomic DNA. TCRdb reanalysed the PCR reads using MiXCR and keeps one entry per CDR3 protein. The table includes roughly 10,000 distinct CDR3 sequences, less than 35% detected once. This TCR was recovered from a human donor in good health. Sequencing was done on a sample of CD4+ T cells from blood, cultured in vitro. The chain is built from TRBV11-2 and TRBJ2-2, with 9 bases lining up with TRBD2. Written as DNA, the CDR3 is TGTGCCAGCAGACCACTGCGGGAGGGAAAAAGGCCCGGGGAGCTGTTTTTT. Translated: CASRPLREGKRPGELFF.